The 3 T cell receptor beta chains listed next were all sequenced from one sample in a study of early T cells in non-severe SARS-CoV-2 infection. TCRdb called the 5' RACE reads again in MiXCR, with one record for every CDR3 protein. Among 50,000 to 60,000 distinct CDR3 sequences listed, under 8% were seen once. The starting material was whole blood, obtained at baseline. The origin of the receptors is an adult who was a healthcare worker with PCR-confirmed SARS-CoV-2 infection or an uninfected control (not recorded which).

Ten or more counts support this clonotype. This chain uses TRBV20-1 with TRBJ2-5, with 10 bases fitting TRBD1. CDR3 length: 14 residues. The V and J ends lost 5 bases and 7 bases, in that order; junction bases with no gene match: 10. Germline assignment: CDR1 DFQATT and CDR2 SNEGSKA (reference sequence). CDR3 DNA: TGCAGTGCTCAAACGGGGACAGGGGTTAGGACCCAGTACTTC. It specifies CSAQTGTGVRTQYF.

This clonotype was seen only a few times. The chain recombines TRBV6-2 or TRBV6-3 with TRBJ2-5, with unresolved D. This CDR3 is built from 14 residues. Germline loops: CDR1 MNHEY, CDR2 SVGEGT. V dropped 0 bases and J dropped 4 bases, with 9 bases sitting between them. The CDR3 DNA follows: TGTGCCAGCAGTTACTCCGCAACACGAGAGACCCAGTACTTC. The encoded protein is CASSYSATRETQYF.

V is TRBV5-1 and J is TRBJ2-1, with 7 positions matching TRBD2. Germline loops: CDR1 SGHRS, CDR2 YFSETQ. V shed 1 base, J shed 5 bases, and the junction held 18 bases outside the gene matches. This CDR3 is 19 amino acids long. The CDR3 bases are TGCGCCAGCAGCTTGTCGTTCGGGGCGGGGACTAACTACAACAATGAGCAGTTCTTC. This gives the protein CASSLSFGAGTNYNNEQFF.